This record looks at one T cell receptor beta chain sequence and its context. The repertoire was sequenced with immunoSEQ multiplex PCR; TCRdb's copy has only in-frame clones and lacks some. The top ten clones hold less than 6% of a sample with 150,000 to 200,000 clones, 80% of them seen once. The CDR3 is made up of 13 amino acids. The data were obtained in a study of blood T cell repertoires in COVID-19. Enrollees, about 18 to 100 years old, lived in approximately 25 US areas. This receptor was identified in a middle-aged man who had recovered from COVID-19. The sample taken for sequencing was PBMCs or T cells enriched from blood (not recorded which). This chain uses TRBV21-1 with TRBJ1-4; the D call of TRBD1 is as the table states it, not checked on the DNA. TRBV21-1 is a recognized pseudogene. For the CDR3, the DNA is TGTGCCTACGAAACAGGGATCAAGGAAAAACTGTTTTTT. As protein: CAYETGIKEKLFF.